The 5 T cell receptor beta chains listed next were all sequenced from one sample in a study of T cell responses to AZD1222 COVID-19 vaccine. Clones were read by immunoSEQ multiplex PCR, and TCRdb kept only the in-frame ones, dropping some. The sample has over 100,000 clones, roughly nine tenths seen once; the top ten hold 3.1%. The source was peripheral blood, collected on day 0 of AZD1222 vaccination. The receptors were gathered from an adult in good health.

The sample holds a few counts of this clone. The chain is built from TRBV30 and TRBJ1-3; no reliable D call. Germline CDR1 and CDR2: GTSNPN and SVGIG (reference sequence). V lost 8 bases and J 0 bases, leaving 11 bases between the germline ends. The CDR3 contains 13 residues. In nucleotides, the CDR3 is TGTGCCAGTAGAGGGAGCTCTGGAAACACCATATATTTT. Protein: CASRGSSGNTIYF.

This chain joins TRBV5-6 and TRBJ1-4; 8 bases fit TRBD1. V was pared by 4 bases and J by 8 bases, with 7 bases of the junction left unmatched. This CDR3 region has 14 residues. CDR1 and CDR2 from the germline V gene are SGHDT and YYEEEE. CDR3 bases: TGTGCCAGCAGCCCGGACAGGGCGAGAGAAAAACTGTTTTTT. Translation gives CASSPDRAREKLFF.

This clone was observed a few times. The chain has TRBV15 and TRBJ1-5, with D possibly matching TRBD1 (6 bases). The ends were cut back, 3 bases at V and 3 bases at J, with 15 bases in the middle. Germline-derived CDR1 and CDR2 are LNHNV and YYDKDF (reference sequence). The CDR3 length is 16 residues. CDR3 sequence (DNA): TGTGCCACCAGCAGGGGGGTTGGGGGCTACAATCAGCCCCAGCATTTT. The encoded protein is CATSRGVGGYNQPQHF.

This clone was recorded a few times. The J gene is TRBJ1-5, the V gene TRBV28; 10 bases match TRBD1. CDR1 is MDHEN, CDR2 SYDVKM, per germline. Trimming removed 6 bases from V and 3 bases from J; junction bases left unmatched: 8. This CDR3 comprises 16 residues. CDR3 sequence (DNA): TGTGCCAGCAGGCGCGCGACAGGGGGCAACAATCAGCCCCAGCATTTT. This sequence encodes CASRRATGGNNQPQHF.

The genes are TRBV6-4 and TRBJ2-1; 7 bases map to TRBD2. CDR1 MRHNA and CDR2 SNTAGT come from the germline V gene. The CDR3 length is 13 residues. V trimming: 2 bases; J trimming: 9 bases; junction bases outside the gene matches: 4. The CDR3 loop reads CASSDQGGGEQFF. CDR3 nucleotides: TGTGCCAGCAGTGACCAGGGCGGGGGTGAGCAGTTCTTC.